This TCR beta chain was obtained from a study of early T cells in non-severe SARS-CoV-2 infection. CDR1 and CDR2 (germline): SGHTS, YDEGEE. The J segment lost 4 bases and the V segment lost 3 bases, leaving 14 bases of the junction unmatched. The CDR3 has 19 residues. Via MiXCR, TCRdb re-called the 5' RACE reads, giving one row per CDR3 protein. The profile covers 62,000 or so distinct CDR3 sequences, with 7% to 9.5% appearing a single time and roughly 12% taken by the ten largest. The origin of this receptor is an adult who was a healthcare worker with PCR-confirmed SARS-CoV-2 infection or an uninfected control (not recorded which). The chain links TRBV5-8 to TRBJ2-2, with 11 positions matching TRBD2. The specimen was whole blood, collected at baseline. In DNA form, the CDR3 reads TGTGCCAGCAGCTCACGTCCCGGGACTAGCGGATCGATCACCGGGGAGCTGTTTTTT. This translates into CASSSRPGTSGSITGELFF.